This T cell receptor beta chain was captured in a study of blood T cells in healthy people across ages. This clonotype was seen only a few times. In each sample, at least 6 million PBMCs were isolated. Sample-barcoded 5' priming and a J-beta primer mix drove a second PCR of roughly 7 to 11 cycles. TCRdb analysed the 5' RACE reads with MiXCR anew, one entry per CDR3 protein. In the table there are about 1 million distinct CDR3 sequences, less than 50% of which are singletons. Deletions cut 1 base from V and 13 bases from J, with 17 bases between. This CDR3 contains 14 residues. In germline, CDR1 is SGHAT, CDR2 FQNNGV.

Sequenced: blood. The receptor comes from a woman aged 55-70 years in good health. V gene TRBV11-2 combines with J gene TRBJ2-4; possibly TRBD1 for D (7 bases). CDR3: CASSLGGTDREQYF. The CDR3 coding sequence is TGTGCCAGCAGCTTAGGAGGGACAGATCGGGAGCAGTACTTC.